This section outlines one T cell receptor (beta chain) sequence together with its context. The protocol was immunoSEQ multiplex PCR, while the TCRdb copy is restricted to in-frame clones and leaves out a portion. The table has almost 40,000 clones, around 88% seen once; the top ten hold around a fifth. This sample is drawn from a study of control samples from healthy donors and cancer patients. V dropped 3 bases and J dropped 6 bases, with 16 bases sitting between them. Germline V lookup: CDR1 SGHDT, CDR2 YYEEEE. The CDR3 length is 14 residues. V gene TRBV5-6 combines with J gene TRBJ2-7, with D possibly being TRBD1 (5 bases). The specimen sequenced was PBMCs. This sequence originates from a woman aged 55-75 years with lung cancer. In DNA form, the CDR3 reads TGTGCCAGCAGCTGGGGCTTCGGAAGTTTCGAGCAGTACTTC. This sequence encodes CASSWGFGSFEQYF. The variable domain in full, completed from reference TRBV5-6 and TRBJ2-7, reads DAGVTQSPTHLIKTRGQQVTLRCSPKSGHDTVSWYQQALGQGPQFIFQYYEEEERQRGNFPDRFSGHQFPNYSSELNVNALLLGDSALYLCASSWGFGSFEQYFGPGTRLTVT.